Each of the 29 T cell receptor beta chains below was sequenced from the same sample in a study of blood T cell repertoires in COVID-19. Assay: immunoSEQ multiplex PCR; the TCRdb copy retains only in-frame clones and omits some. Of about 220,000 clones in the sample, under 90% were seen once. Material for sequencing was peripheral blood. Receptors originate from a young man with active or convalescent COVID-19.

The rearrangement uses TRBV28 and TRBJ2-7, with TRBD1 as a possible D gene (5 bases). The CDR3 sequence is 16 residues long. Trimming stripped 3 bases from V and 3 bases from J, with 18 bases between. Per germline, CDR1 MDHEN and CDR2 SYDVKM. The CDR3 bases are TGTGCCAGCAGTTTTCCTGGGGCTTCTAGGGGCTACGAGCAGTACTTC. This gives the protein CASSFPGASRGYEQYF.

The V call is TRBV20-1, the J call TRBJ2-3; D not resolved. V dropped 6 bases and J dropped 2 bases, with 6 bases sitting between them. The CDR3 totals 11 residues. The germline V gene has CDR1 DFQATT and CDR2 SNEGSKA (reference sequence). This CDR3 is CSAGYTDTQYF. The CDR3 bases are TGCAGTGCGGGCTACACAGATACGCAGTATTTT.

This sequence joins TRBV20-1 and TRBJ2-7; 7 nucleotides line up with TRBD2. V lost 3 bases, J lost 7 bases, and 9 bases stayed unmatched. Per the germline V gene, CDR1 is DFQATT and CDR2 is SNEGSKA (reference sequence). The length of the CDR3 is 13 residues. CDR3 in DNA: TGCAGTGCTAGTGGGAGGGGCCGTCGGGAGCAGTACTTC. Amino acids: CSASGRGRREQYF.

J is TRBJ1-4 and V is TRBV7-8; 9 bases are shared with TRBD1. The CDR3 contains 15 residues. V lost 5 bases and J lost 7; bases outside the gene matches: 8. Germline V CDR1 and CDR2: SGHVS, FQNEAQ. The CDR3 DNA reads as TGTGCCAGCAGCGTAAACAGGGGGCGTTCTGAAAAACTGTTTTTT. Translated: CASSVNRGRSEKLFF. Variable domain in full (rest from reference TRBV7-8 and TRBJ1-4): GAGVSQSPRYKVAKRGQDVALRCDPISGHVSLFWYQQALGQGPEFLTYFQNEAQLDKSGLPSDRFFAERPEGSVSTLKIQRTQQEDSAVYLCASSVNRGRSEKLFFGSGTQLSVL.

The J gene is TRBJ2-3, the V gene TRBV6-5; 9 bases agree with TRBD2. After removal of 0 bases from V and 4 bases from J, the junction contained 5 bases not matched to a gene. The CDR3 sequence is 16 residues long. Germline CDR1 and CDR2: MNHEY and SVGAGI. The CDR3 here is CASSYSGTSSPDTQYF. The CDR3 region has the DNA TGTGCCAGCAGTTACTCTGGGACTAGCAGCCCAGATACGCAGTATTTT.

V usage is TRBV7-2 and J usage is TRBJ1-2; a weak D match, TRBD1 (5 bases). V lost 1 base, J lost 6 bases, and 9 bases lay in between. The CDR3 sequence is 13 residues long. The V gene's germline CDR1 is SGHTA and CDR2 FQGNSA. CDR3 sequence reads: CASSLGEGDGYTF. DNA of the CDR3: TGTGCCAGCAGCTTAGGTGAAGGGGATGGCTACACCTTC.

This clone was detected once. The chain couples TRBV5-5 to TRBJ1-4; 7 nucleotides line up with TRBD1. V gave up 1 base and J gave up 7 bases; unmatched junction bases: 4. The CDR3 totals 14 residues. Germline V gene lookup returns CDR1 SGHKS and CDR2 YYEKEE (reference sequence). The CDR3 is CASSLRGLGEKLFF. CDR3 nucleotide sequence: TGTGCCAGCAGCTTGAGGGGGCTAGGTGAAAAACTGTTTTTT.

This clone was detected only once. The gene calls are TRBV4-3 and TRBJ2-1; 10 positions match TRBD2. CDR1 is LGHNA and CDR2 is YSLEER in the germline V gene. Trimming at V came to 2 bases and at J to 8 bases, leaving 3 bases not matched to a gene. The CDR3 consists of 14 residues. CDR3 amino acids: CASSQSGGVHEQFF. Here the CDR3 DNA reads TGCGCCAGCAGCCAAAGCGGGGGGGTCCATGAGCAGTTCTTC.

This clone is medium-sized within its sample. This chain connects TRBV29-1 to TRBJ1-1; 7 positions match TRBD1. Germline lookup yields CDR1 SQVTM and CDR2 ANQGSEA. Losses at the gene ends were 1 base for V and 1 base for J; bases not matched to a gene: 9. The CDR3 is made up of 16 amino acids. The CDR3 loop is CSVEVGETGANTEAFF. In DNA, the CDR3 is TGCAGCGTTGAAGTAGGGGAAACAGGGGCGAACACTGAAGCTTTCTTT.

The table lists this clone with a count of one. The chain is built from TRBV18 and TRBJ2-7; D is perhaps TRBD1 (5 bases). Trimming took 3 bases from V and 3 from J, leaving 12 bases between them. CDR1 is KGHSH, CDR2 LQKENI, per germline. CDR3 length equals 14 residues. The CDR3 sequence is CASSPLSQVYEQYF. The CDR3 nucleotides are TGTGCCAGCTCACCGTTATCACAGGTCTACGAGCAGTACTTC.

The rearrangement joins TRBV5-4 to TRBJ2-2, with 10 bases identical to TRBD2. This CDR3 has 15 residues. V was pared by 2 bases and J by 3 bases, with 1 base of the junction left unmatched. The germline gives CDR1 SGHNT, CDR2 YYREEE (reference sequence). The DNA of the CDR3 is TGTGCCAGCAGCTTAGGGACTAGCGACACCGGGGAGCTGTTTTTT. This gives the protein CASSLGTSDTGELFF.

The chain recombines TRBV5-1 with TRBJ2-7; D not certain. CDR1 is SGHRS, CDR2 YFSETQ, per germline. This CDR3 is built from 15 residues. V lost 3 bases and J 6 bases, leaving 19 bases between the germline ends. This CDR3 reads CASSSRSLSLREQYF. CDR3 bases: TGCGCCAGCAGCTCACGTTCCCTATCCTTACGCGAGCAGTACTTC.

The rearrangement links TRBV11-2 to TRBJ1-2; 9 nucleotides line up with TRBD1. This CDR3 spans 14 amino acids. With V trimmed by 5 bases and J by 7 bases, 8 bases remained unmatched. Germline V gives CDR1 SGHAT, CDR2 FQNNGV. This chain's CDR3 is CASSKGTGLFGYTF. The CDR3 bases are TGTGCCAGCAGCAAGGGGACAGGGTTGTTTGGCTACACCTTC.

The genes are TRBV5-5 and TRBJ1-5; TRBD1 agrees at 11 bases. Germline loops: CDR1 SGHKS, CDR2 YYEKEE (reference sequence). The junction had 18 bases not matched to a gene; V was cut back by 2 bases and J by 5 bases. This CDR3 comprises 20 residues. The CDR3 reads CASSLGMSDRGRLSDQPQHF. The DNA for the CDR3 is TGTGCCAGCAGCTTAGGTATGTCGGACAGGGGGCGTTTGAGCGATCAGCCCCAGCATTTT.

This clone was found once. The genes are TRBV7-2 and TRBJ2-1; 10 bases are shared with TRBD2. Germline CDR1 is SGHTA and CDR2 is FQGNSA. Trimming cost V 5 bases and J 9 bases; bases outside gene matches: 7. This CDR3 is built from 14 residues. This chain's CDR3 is CASSILGTSAEQFF. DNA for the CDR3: TGTGCCAGCAGCATTCTCGGGACTAGCGCTGAGCAGTTCTTC.

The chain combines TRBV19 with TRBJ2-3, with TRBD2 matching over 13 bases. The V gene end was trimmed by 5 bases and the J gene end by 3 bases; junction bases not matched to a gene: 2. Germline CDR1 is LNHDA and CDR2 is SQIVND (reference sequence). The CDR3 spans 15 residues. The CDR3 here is CASSAGLAGTDTQYF. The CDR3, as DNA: TGTGCCAGTAGTGCGGGACTAGCGGGGACAGATACGCAGTATTTT.

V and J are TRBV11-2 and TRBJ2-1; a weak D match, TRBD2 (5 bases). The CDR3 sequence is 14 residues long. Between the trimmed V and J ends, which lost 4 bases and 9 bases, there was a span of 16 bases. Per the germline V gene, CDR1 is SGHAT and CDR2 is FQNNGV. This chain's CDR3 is CASSSPTGRGEQFF. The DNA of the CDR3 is TGTGCCAGCAGCTCCCCGACGGGCCGGGGTGAGCAGTTCTTC.

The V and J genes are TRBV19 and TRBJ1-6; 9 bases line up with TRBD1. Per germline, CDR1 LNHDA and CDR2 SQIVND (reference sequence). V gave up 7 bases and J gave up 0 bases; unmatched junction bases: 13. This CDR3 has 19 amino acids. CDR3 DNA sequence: TGTGCCAGTACCTCGTTACGGGGACAGGGCGTCTCCTATAATTCACCCCTCCACTTT. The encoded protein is CASTSLRGQGVSYNSPLHF.

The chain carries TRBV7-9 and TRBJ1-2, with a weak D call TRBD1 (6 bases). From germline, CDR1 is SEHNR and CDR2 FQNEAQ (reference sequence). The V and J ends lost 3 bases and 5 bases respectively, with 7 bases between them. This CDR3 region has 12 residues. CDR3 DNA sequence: TGTGCCAGCAGCTTGGGACAATATGGCTACACCTTC. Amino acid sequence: CASSLGQYGYTF. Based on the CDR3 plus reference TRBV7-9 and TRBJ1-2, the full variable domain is DTGVSQNPRHKITKRGQNVTFRCDPISEHNRLYWYRQTLGQGPEFLTYFQNEAQLEKSRLLSDRFSAERPKGSFSTLEIQRTEQGDSAMYLCASSLGQYGYTFGSGTRLTVV.

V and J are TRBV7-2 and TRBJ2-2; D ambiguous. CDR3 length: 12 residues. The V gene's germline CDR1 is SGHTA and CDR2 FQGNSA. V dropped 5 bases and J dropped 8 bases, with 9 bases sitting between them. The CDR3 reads CASSLFLGELFF. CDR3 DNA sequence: TGTGCCAGCAGCCTTTTCTTGGGGGAGCTGTTTTTT. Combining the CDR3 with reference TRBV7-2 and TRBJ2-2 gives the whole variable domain GAGVSQSPSNKVTEKGKDVELRCDPISGHTALYWYRQSLGQGLEFLIYFQGNSAPDKSGLPSDRFSAERTGGSVSTLTIQRTQQEDSAVYLCASSLFLGELFFGEGSRLTVL.

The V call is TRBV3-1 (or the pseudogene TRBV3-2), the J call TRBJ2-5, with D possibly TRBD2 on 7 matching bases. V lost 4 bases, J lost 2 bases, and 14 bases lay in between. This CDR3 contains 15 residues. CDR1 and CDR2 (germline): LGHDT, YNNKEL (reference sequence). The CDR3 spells CASSPLRGGQETQYF. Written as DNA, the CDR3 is TGTGCCAGCAGCCCTCTGAGGGGGGGACAAGAGACCCAGTACTTC.

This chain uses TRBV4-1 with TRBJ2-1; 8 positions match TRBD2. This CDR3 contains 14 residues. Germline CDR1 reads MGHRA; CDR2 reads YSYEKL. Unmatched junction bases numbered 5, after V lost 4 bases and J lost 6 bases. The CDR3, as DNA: TGCGCCAGCAGCCTGGGACTAGACGGCAATGAGCAGTTCTTC. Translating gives CASSLGLDGNEQFF.

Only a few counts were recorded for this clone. CDR3 nucleotide sequence: TGTGCCAGCAGCAAAGGAGGAGGGACAGGGGGCAATGAGCAGTTCTTC. Encoded protein: CASSKGGGTGGNEQFF. The chain carries TRBV21-1 and TRBJ2-1; TRBD1 is taken as the D call from the table, unchecked against the DNA. TRBV21-1 is annotated as a pseudogene. The CDR3 runs to 16 residues.

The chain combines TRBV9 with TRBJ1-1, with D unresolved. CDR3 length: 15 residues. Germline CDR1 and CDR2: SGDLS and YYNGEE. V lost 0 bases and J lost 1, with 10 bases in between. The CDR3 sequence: CASSVVLGRNTEAFF. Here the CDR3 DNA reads TGTGCCAGCAGCGTAGTATTGGGGAGGAACACTGAAGCTTTCTTT.

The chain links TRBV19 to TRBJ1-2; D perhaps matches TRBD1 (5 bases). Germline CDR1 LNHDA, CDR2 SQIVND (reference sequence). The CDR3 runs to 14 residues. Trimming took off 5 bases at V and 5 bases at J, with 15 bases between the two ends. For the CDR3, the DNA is TGTGCCAGTAGTCCCCGGGGGGTCCCTTATGGCTACACCTTC. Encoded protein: CASSPRGVPYGYTF.

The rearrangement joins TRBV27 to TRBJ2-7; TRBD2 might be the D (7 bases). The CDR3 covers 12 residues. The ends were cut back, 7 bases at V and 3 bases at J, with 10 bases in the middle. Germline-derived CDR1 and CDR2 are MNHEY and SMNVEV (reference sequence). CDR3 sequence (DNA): TGTGCCAGCAAGGGAGGGGGCTACGAGCAGTACTTC. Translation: CASKGGGYEQYF.

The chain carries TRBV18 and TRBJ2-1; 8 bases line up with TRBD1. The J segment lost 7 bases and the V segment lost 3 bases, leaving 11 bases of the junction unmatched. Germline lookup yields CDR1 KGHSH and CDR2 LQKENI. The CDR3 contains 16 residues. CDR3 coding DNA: TGTGCCAGCTCACCGGACCCCAGGGGGCTGATGAATGAGCAGTTCTTC. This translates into CASSPDPRGLMNEQFF.

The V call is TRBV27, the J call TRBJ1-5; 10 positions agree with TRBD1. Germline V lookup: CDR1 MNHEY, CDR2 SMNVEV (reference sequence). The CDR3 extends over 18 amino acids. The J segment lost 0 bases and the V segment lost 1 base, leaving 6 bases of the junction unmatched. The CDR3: CASSLFGTGAYSNQPQHF. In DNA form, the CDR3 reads TGTGCCAGCAGTTTATTCGGGACAGGGGCATATAGCAATCAGCCCCAGCATTTT.

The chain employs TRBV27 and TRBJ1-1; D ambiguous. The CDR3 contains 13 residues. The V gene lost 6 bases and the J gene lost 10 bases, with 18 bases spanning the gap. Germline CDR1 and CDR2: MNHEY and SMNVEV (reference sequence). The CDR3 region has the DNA TGTGCCAGCAGCCAAGGTTCGGGGATTGCAGCTTTCTTT. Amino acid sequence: CASSQGSGIAAFF.